This is a list of T cell receptor beta chains from one sample in a study of T cell changes during pregnancy in multiple sclerosis. Clones were sequenced by immunoSEQ multiplex PCR, and TCRdb holds only the in-frame ones, with some missing. The repertoire consists of fewer than 40,000 clones, with 92% occurring once and the leading ten covering about 0.34%. The sample in question was CD4+ T cells from peripheral blood mononuclear cells, obtained after pregnancy. The receptor source for this set is a female donor in good health, enrolled as a control in a pregnancy study. The CDR3 runs from the conserved cysteine through the conserved F or W. The D gene is left open where the match is weak.

V gene: TRBV7-2; D gene: .; CDR3 length: 15; J gene: TRBJ2-7; CDR3 DNA: TGTGCCAGCAGCTTGGTTGGAGTTTCGTTCTACGAGCAGTACTTC; CDR3 protein: CASSLVGVSFYEQYF
V gene: TRBV19; D gene: TRBD2; CDR3 length: 17; J gene: TRBJ2-2; CDR3 DNA: TGTGCCAGTAGTATCCTCTCTAGCGGGGCTGGCACCGGGGAGCTGTTTTTT; CDR3 protein: CASSILSSGAGTGELFF
V gene: TRBV4-1; D gene: TRBD2; CDR3 length: 16; J gene: TRBJ2-3; CDR3 DNA: TGCGCCAGCAGCCAAGAGGTAGCGGGAGGAACAGATACGCAGTATTTT; CDR3 protein: CASSQEVAGGTDTQYF
V gene: TRBV11-2; D gene: .; CDR3 length: 13; J gene: TRBJ2-7; CDR3 DNA: TGTGCCAGCAGCTTAGCGCAGGCCTACGAGCAGTACTTC; CDR3 protein: CASSLAQAYEQYF
V gene: TRBV7-7; D gene: .; CDR3 length: 16; J gene: TRBJ2-5; CDR3 DNA: TGTGCTAGCAGCTTAGGGCCAGGGGAGTCGTGGGAGACCCAGTACTTC; CDR3 protein: CASSLGPGESWETQYF
V gene: TRBV14; D gene: TRBD2; CDR3 length: 16; J gene: TRBJ2-7; CDR3 DNA: TGTGCCAGCAGCCAAGGCCTCCGCGGGAGGATTCGCGAGCAGTACTTC; CDR3 protein: CASSQGLRGRIREQYF
V gene: TRBV7-9; D gene: .; CDR3 length: 12; J gene: TRBJ2-5; CDR3 DNA: TGTGCCAGCAGCTTAGCCTCGGAGACCCAGTACTTC; CDR3 protein: CASSLASETQYF
V gene: TRBV19; D gene: TRBD1; CDR3 length: 14; J gene: TRBJ1-5; CDR3 DNA: TGTGCCACTCAACAGGGGATCGCCGTACAGCCCCAGCATTTT; CDR3 protein: CATQQGIAVQPQHF
V gene: TRBV5-1; D gene: .; CDR3 length: 13; J gene: TRBJ1-1; CDR3 DNA: TGCGCCAGCAGCTTGGCAGGGCACACTGAAGCTTTCTTT; CDR3 protein: CASSLAGHTEAFF
V gene: TRBV14; D gene: .; CDR3 length: 16; J gene: TRBJ2-5; CDR3 DNA: TGTGCCAGCAGCCAAGATTCGTGGGCAGTAGATGAGACCCAGTACTTC; CDR3 protein: CASSQDSWAVDETQYF
V gene: TRBV9; D gene: .; CDR3 length: 13; J gene: TRBJ2-2; CDR3 DNA: TGTGCCAGCAGCGCCCACAGGTCCGGGGAGCTGTTTTTT; CDR3 protein: CASSAHRSGELFF
V gene: TRBV9; D gene: .; CDR3 length: 16; J gene: TRBJ2-3; CDR3 DNA: TGTGCCAGCAGCGTAGTAGGGGACATCCGCACAGATACGCAGTATTTT; CDR3 protein: CASSVVGDIRTDTQYF
V gene: TRBV5-1; D gene: TRBD1; CDR3 length: 14; J gene: TRBJ2-5; CDR3 DNA: TGCGCCAGCAGCCCCACAGGGGGCCAAGAGACCCAGTACTTC; CDR3 protein: CASSPTGGQETQYF
V gene: TRBV13; D gene: TRBD2; CDR3 length: 13; J gene: TRBJ2-1; CDR3 DNA: TGTGCCAGCAGCCCGAGGACTAGCGGGGCCCGGTTCTTC; CDR3 protein: CASSPRTSGARFF
V gene: TRBV6-1; D gene: TRBD1; CDR3 length: 17; J gene: TRBJ1-6; CDR3 DNA: TGTGCCAGCAGTGCAGTTGCCGGGACAGGGGAGAGGGATCCCCTCCACTTT; CDR3 protein: CASSAVAGTGERDPLHF
V gene: TRBV18; D gene: TRBD1; CDR3 length: 15; J gene: TRBJ2-7; CDR3 DNA: TGTGCCAGCTCACCAAGGACAGGGGGCTCCTACGAGCAGTACTTC; CDR3 protein: CASSPRTGGSYEQYF